This paragraph reports one TCR beta chain. Its antigen remains unknown. Using immunoSEQ multiplex PCR, the repertoire was profiled, and TCRdb retains in-frame clones only, with some absent. The repertoire has about 110,000 clones, roughly 90% of them found once; the top ten carry roughly 0.71%. The CDR3 is made up of 15 amino acids. The germline CDR1 and CDR2 sequences are SGHDT and YYEEEE. V shed 1 base, J shed 6 bases, and the junction held 7 bases outside the gene matches. The data originate from a study of graft-versus-host responses after intestinal transplantation. The sequencing used unstimulated CD4+ T cells sorted from spleen or lymph node cells, collected before transplant. The chain is built from TRBV5-6 and TRBJ1-5; 7 bases agree with TRBD1. This clonotype was obtained from a human donor who was the organ donor for an intestinal transplant. The CDR3 DNA sequence: TGTGCCAGCAGCTTGACGACAGGGAGACGTCAGCCCCAGCATTTT. Protein: CASSLTTGRRQPQHF.